These 25 T cell receptor beta chains originate from one sample sequenced in a study of blood T cells in healthy people across ages. The second PCR ran roughly 6 to 11 cycles with a sample-barcoded 5' primer and J-beta primers. TCRdb analysed the 5' RACE reads with MiXCR anew, one entry per CDR3 protein. Among hundreds of thousands of distinct CDR3 sequences, over 40% were seen once, and the ten largest hold about 14%. The sample taken for sequencing was blood. The receptors were sampled from a woman aged 80 or over in good health.

This clonotype was seen repeatedly, ten times or more. This chain connects TRBV10-2 to TRBJ2-1; D not certain. CDR1 WSHSY and CDR2 SAAADI come from the germline V gene. V was trimmed by 2 bases and J by 4 bases, leaving 3 bases between them. The CDR3 totals 12 residues. The CDR3 region has the DNA TGCGCCAGCAGTGAGATGTACAATGAGCAGTTCTTC. Translation: CASSEMYNEQFF.

In this sample, this clonotype turned up many times. This chain links TRBV29-1 with TRBJ1-2, with D unresolved. V shed 8 bases and J shed 0 bases, with 13 bases lying between them. CDR1 and CDR2 from the germline V gene are SQVTM and ANQGSEA. This CDR3 has 13 residues. The CDR3 is CSTFVVSNYGYTF. The CDR3 DNA follows: TGCAGCACCTTTGTCGTCTCTAACTATGGCTACACCTTC. The whole variable domain, remainder taken from reference TRBV29-1 and TRBJ1-2, is SAVISQKPSRDICQRGTSLTIQCQVDSQVTMMFWYRQQPGQSLTLIATANQGSEATYESGFVIDKFPISRPNLTFSTLTVSNMSPEDSSIYLCSTFVVSNYGYTFGSGTRLTVV.

As to this clonotype: Possible read error: a much larger clone is one base away. In nucleotides, the CDR3 is TGCGCCAGCAGCCGGACAGGGTCGAGCACAGATGCGCAGTATTTT. This codes for CASSRTGSSTDAQYF. V and J are TRBV5-1 and TRBJ2-3; 8 bases fit TRBD1. CDR3 size: 15 residues. The germline CDR1 and CDR2 sequences are SGHRS and YFSETQ.

This chain links TRBV20-1 with TRBJ1-1; D call uncertain. Trimming removed 6 bases from V and 3 bases from J, with 26 bases in between. CDR1 is DFQATT, CDR2 SNEGSKA, per germline (reference sequence). CDR3 length: 17 residues. The CDR3 spells CSAALPLEGAWDTEAFF. CDR3 DNA sequence: TGCAGTGCCGCCCTCCCTTTGGAGGGCGCCTGGGACACTGAAGCTTTCTTT.

This clonotype was counted at least ten times. This chain uses TRBV10-3 with TRBJ2-1; D might be TRBD2 (6 bases). Trimming removed 3 bases from V and 0 bases from J, with 12 bases in between. This CDR3 has 16 amino acids. Germline CDR1 and CDR2: ENHRY and SYGVKD. CDR3 loop: CAISDRRESSYNEQFF. The DNA for the CDR3 is TGTGCCATCAGTGATCGGCGGGAAAGCTCCTACAATGAGCAGTTCTTC.

This chain uses TRBV15 with TRBJ1-5, with a tentative D call TRBD1 (5 bases). The CDR3 has 15 amino acids. Per the germline V gene, CDR1 is LNHNV and CDR2 is YYDKDF (reference sequence). V dropped 0 bases and J dropped 6 bases, with 12 bases sitting between them. CDR3 amino acids: CATSRDAGEGQPQHF. The CDR3 DNA sequence: TGTGCCACCAGCAGAGATGCGGGGGAGGGTCAGCCCCAGCATTTT.

The genes are TRBV3-1 and TRBJ2-2; 8 nucleotides align to TRBD1. J gave up 5 bases and V 1 base, and 3 bases lay outside the gene matches. The germline CDR1 and CDR2 sequences are LGHDT and YNNKEL (reference sequence). This CDR3 region has 15 residues. CDR3 nucleotide sequence: TGTGCCAGCAGCCAAGTTGACAGGGGAACCGGGGAGCTGTTTTTT. Translated: CASSQVDRGTGELFF.

The rearrangement uses TRBV20-1 and TRBJ1-5; no firm D call. Per the germline V gene, CDR1 is DFQATT and CDR2 is SNEGSKA (reference sequence). This CDR3 contains 15 residues. V was shortened by 0 bases and J by 3 bases, with 12 bases between the two germline ends. Here the CDR3 reads CSARDSNIVNQPQHF. The CDR3 bases are TGCAGTGCTAGAGACAGTAACATAGTCAATCAGCCCCAGCATTTT.

V gene TRBV2 combines with J gene TRBJ2-4, with 12 positions matching TRBD2. Germline V gene sequence: CDR1 SNHLY, CDR2 FYNNEI. The CDR3 totals 14 residues. V gave up 5 bases and J gave up 15 bases; unmatched junction bases: 11. CDR3: CASSLAASGRVRYF. The CDR3 DNA reads as TGTGCCAGCAGTTTAGCGGCTAGCGGGAGGGTTCGGTACTTC. Full variable domain (rest looked up from reference TRBV2 and TRBJ2-4): EPEVTQTPSHQVTQMGQEVILRCVPISNHLYFYWYRQILGQKVEFLVSFYNNEISEKSEIFDDQFSVERPDGSNFTLKIRSTKLEDSAMYFCASSLAASGRVRYFGAGTRLSVL.

CDR3 sequence: CASSVSSGGGFGGTQYF. CDR3 DNA: TGTGCCAGCAGCGTCTCTAGCGGGGGGGGATTTGGGGGTACGCAGTATTTT. The chain uses TRBV7-2 and TRBJ2-3, with 12 bases matching TRBD2. The V gene end was trimmed by 5 bases and the J gene end by 8 bases; junction bases not matched to a gene: 14. The CDR3 runs to 17 residues. The germline CDR1 and CDR2 sequences are SGHTA and FQGNSA.

Note on this clonotype: This could be a read error, since a much larger clone is one nucleotide away. The genes are TRBV29-1 and TRBJ1-1; D is possibly TRBD1 (5 bases). The germline V gene encodes CDR1 SQVTM and CDR2 ANQGSEA. Trimming pared 5 bases from V and 7 bases from J, leaving 11 bases between. The CDR3 sequence is 11 residues long. CDR3 sequence (DNA): TGCAGCGTTTGGTACACAGGTGAAGCTTTCTTT. Translated: CSVWYTGEAFF.

J is TRBJ1-1 and V is TRBV4-2; D remains unclear. The germline gives CDR1 LGHNA, CDR2 YNFKEQ. This CDR3 contains 13 residues. V dropped 0 bases and J dropped 11 bases, with 13 bases sitting between them. CDR3 coding DNA: TGTGCCAGCAGCCAAGATCTAGAGAGGGCGGCTTTCTTT. Residues: CASSQDLERAAFF.

The chain employs TRBV25-1 and TRBJ2-1, with D perhaps matching TRBD2 (7 bases). Germline V gene sequence: CDR1 MGHDK, CDR2 SYGVNS. This CDR3 contains 17 residues. Between the trimmed V and J ends, which lost 3 bases and 0 bases, there was a span of 15 bases. The CDR3: CASSDAGGASSYNEQFF. CDR3 nucleotides: TGTGCCAGCAGTGATGCTGGGGGGGCCAGCTCCTACAATGAGCAGTTCTTC.

The table lists this clonotype with a few counts. The chain combines TRBV2 with TRBJ2-3; TRBD2 matches 13 bases. Germline trimming cut 6 bases from V and 6 bases from J; bases unmatched to any gene: 6. CDR1 and CDR2 from the germline V gene are SNHLY and FYNNEI. The CDR3 is 15 amino acids. The CDR3 here is CASSGTSGVLDTQYF. CDR3 nucleotides: TGTGCCAGCAGCGGGACTAGCGGGGTTCTGGATACGCAGTATTTT.

The V call is TRBV20-1, the J call TRBJ1-5; the D gene is possibly TRBD1 (5 bases). The CDR3 has 14 residues. V lost 8 bases, J lost 4 bases, and 18 bases lay in between. The germline CDR1 and CDR2 sequences are DFQATT and SNEGSKA (reference sequence). The CDR3 loop is CSLRAGRVNQPQHF. As DNA, the CDR3 is TGCAGTTTACGTGCCGGCAGGGTGAATCAGCCCCAGCATTTT.

The sample holds a few counts of this clonotype. A clone one base away is much larger, so this may be a read error. J is TRBJ2-3 and V is TRBV29-1; tentatively, D is TRBD1 or TRBD2 (5 bases each). The germline V gene encodes CDR1 SQVTM and CDR2 ANQGSEA. V lost 7 bases and J lost 5, with 13 bases in between. The CDR3 extends over 12 amino acids. This CDR3 is CSGRGDGDTQYF. The DNA for the CDR3 is TGCAGCGGACGAGGGGACGGAGATACGCAGTATTTT.

This clonotype was found many times. CDR3 nucleotides: TGTGCCTCAGCCGGACAGGGCCGATCACCCCTCCACTTT. Protein: CASAGQGRSPLHF. The chain recombines TRBV12-3 or TRBV12-4 with TRBJ1-6, with 8 bases matching TRBD1. The CDR3 length is 13 residues. The V and J ends lost 11 bases and 10 bases, in that order; junction bases with no gene match: 10.

This clonotype was seen a handful of times. The junction and the germline gene differ at one end; a read error may be behind it. The V and J genes are TRBV7-2 and TRBJ2-3; tentatively, D is TRBD1 (6 bases). CDR1 is SGHTA, CDR2 FQGNSA, per germline. This CDR3 comprises 13 residues. CDR3 DNA sequence: TGTGCCAGCAGCGTAGCAACAGGGGATACGCAGTATTTT. Protein sequence: CASSVATGDTQYF.

This rearrangement joins TRBV6-2 or TRBV6-3 to TRBJ1-5; 7 nucleotides align to TRBD1. This CDR3 comprises 15 residues. Germline values: CDR1 MNHEY, CDR2 SVGEGT. J lost 6 bases, V lost 0 bases, and 5 bases had no gene match. This chain's CDR3 is CASSYSRTGVQPQHF. In nucleotides, the CDR3 is TGTGCCAGCAGTTACTCCCGAACAGGGGTTCAGCCCCAGCATTTT.

Concerning this clonotype itself: A much larger clonotype is one base distant, so this may be a read error. The chain joins TRBV20-1 to TRBJ2-1; 7 bases align to TRBD2. J gave up 9 bases and V 4 bases, and 6 bases lay outside the gene matches. This CDR3 is 12 amino acids long. CDR1 and CDR2 from the germline V gene are DFQATT and SNEGSKA (reference sequence). The CDR3 nucleotides are TGCAGTGCTACGGGAGGCATTTGTGAGCAGTTCTTC. Amino acid sequence: CSATGGICEQFF.

The table lists this clonotype with many counts. The V gene is TRBV5-1, the J gene TRBJ2-3, with 7 bases that match TRBD1. CDR1 and CDR2 (germline): SGHRS, YFSETQ. V lost 4 bases, J lost 4 bases, and 0 bases stayed unmatched. The CDR3 totals 12 residues. CDR3 bases: TGCGCCAGCAGCACAGGGGCAGATACGCAGTATTTT. Its translation: CASSTGADTQYF.

This clonotype was counted at least ten times. This chain connects TRBV20-1 to TRBJ2-1; 7 bases agree with TRBD2. V trimming: 6 bases; J trimming: 8 bases; junction bases outside the gene matches: 16. CDR1 and CDR2 from the germline V gene are DFQATT and SNEGSKA (reference sequence). The CDR3 totals 15 residues. The CDR3 here is CSALRSSGRGDEQFF. The CDR3 DNA sequence: TGCAGTGCCCTCCGGTCTAGCGGCAGAGGGGATGAGCAGTTCTTC.

V is TRBV7-2 and J is TRBJ2-7, with TRBD1 matching 7 bases. The V gene's germline CDR1 is SGHTA and CDR2 FQGNSA. This CDR3 has 16 amino acids. J was trimmed by 2 bases and V by 5 bases; bases with no gene match: 12. The CDR3 bases are TGTGCCAGCAGCCCCGTTCGGGGACAGAGTCCCTACGAGCAGTACTTC. Residues: CASSPVRGQSPYEQYF.

The V and J genes are TRBV29-1 and TRBJ2-5, with a tentative D call TRBD1 (5 bases). Germline V lookup: CDR1 SQVTM, CDR2 ANQGSEA. The CDR3 length is 16 residues. V lost 3 bases and J lost 1, with 18 bases in between. The CDR3 sequence is CSVDFYSGFGQETQYF. The CDR3 DNA reads as TGCAGCGTTGATTTCTATTCAGGGTTCGGCCAAGAGACCCAGTACTTC.

This clonotype was seen more than once but under ten times. The chain couples TRBV20-1 to TRBJ2-7; TRBD2 might be the D (6 bases). The J call may be wrong; the DNA end is better matched by TRBJ2-5. Per germline, CDR1 DFQATT and CDR2 SNEGSKA (reference sequence). CDR3 length: 14 amino acids. This chain's CDR3 is CSAPGLRVGGTQYF. The CDR3 DNA follows: TGCAGTGCCCCGGGACTTCGCGTCGGAGGGACCCAGTACTTC.